This T cell receptor (beta chain) was profiled in a study of Tregs in tolerant kidney transplant recipients. The junction had 20 bases not matched to a gene; V was cut back by 5 bases and J by 4 bases. CDR1 and CDR2 from the germline V gene are SGHTA and FQGNSA. The CDR3 totals 18 residues. Details on this clone: Its antigen is currently unknown.

TCRdb's copy holds only in-frame clones and misses some; the assay was immunoSEQ multiplex PCR. The table has 90,000 to 130,000 clones, nearly 90% seen once. Regarding the study as a whole: Few patients were studied, so findings need validation in larger groups.

This TCR derives from a human donor who received a combined kidney and bone marrow transplant. The V gene is TRBV7-2, the J gene TRBJ2-7; 7 bases match TRBD2. This specimen was CD4+ T cells from blood, taken before the transplant. CDR3 residues: CASSLNHQISSGPYEQYF. CDR3 nucleotide sequence: TGTGCCAGCAGCCTTAACCACCAAATATCTAGCGGACCGTACGAGCAGTACTTC.